This T cell receptor (beta chain) was captured by sequencing in a study of blood T cell repertoires in COVID-19. About the study: The United States, Italy and Spain provided the acute and convalescent COVID-19 samples. T cells, B-cell-depleted T cells, or PBMCs supplied cDNA or gDNA.

Per the study methods: Reference gene primer amplification gave estimated nucleated cell counts. The repertoire was sequenced with immunoSEQ multiplex PCR; TCRdb's copy has only in-frame clones and lacks some. The DNA gave D and trimming, while V, J and clone size come from that table. This table has about 46,000 clones, approximately 86% appearing once. This clone showed up just once. This sequence originates from a man aged 55 to 70 with active or convalescent COVID-19. The sample was peripheral blood.

The CDR3 loop is CATSRDFGDRNQPQHF. CDR3 bases: TGTGCCACCAGCAGAGATTTTGGGGACAGAAATCAGCCCCAGCATTTT. The V gene is TRBV15, the J gene TRBJ1-5, with 7 bases that match TRBD1. CDR3 length: 16 amino acids. V dropped 0 bases and J dropped 4; count of bases not matched to a gene: 6. Germline CDR1 LNHNV, CDR2 YYDKDF (reference sequence).